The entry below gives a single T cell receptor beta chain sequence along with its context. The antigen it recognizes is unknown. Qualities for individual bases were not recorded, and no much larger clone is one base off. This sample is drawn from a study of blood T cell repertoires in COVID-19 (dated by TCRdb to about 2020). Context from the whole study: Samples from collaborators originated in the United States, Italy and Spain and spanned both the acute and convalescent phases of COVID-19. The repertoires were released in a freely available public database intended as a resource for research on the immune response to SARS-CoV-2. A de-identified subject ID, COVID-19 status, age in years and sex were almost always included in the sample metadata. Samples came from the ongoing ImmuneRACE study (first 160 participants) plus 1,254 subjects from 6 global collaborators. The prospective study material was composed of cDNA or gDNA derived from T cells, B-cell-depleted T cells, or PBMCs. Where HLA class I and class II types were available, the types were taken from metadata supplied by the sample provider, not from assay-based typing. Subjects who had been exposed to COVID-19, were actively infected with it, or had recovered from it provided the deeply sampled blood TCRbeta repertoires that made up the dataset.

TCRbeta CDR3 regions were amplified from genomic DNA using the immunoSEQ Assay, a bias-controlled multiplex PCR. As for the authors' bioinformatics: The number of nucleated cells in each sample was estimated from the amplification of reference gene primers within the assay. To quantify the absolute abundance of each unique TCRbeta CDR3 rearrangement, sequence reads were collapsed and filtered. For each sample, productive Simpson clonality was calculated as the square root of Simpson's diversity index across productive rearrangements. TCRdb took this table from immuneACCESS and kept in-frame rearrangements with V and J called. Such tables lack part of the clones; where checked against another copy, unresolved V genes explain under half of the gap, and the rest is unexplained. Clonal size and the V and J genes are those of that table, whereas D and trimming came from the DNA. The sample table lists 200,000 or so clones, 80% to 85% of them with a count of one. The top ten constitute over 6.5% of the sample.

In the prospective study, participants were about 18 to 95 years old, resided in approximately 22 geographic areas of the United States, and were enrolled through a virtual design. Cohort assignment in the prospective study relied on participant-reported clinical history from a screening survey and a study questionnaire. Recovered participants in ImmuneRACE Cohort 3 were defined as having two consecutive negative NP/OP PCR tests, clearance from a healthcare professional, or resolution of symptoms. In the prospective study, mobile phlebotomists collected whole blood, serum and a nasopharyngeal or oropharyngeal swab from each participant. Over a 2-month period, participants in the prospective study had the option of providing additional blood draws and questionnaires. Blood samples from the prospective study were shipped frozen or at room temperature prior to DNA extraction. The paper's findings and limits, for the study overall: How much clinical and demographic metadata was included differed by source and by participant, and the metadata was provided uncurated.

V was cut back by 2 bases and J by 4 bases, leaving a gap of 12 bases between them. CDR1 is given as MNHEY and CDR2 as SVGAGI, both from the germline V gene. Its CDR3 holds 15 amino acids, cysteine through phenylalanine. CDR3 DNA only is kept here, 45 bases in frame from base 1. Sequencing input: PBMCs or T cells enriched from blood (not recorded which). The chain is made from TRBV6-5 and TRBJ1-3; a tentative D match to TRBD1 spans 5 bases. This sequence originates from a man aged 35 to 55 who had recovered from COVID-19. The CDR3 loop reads CASSYARVPGNTIYF. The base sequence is TGTGCCAGCAGTTACGCCAGGGTGCCCGGAAACACCATATATTTT.